The 25 T cell receptor beta chains listed next were all sequenced from one sample in a study of blood T cell repertoires in COVID-19. The protocol was immunoSEQ multiplex PCR, while the TCRdb copy is restricted to in-frame clones and leaves out a portion. The table includes about 59,000 clones, roughly 87% detected once. The sequenced sample was peripheral blood. Receptors originate from a man of 80 years or more in a cohort sampled during active COVID-19.

A single count supports this clone. The chain carries TRBV12-3 or TRBV12-4 and TRBJ2-7; a weak D match, TRBD1 (5 bases). The CDR3 covers 13 residues. The germline V and J ends were trimmed by 6 bases and 3 bases, with 12 bases remaining between them. CDR3 protein: CASSPQGNYEQYF. For the CDR3, the DNA is TGTGCCAGCAGCCCGCAGGGAAACTACGAGCAGTACTTC.

The rearrangement uses TRBV9 and TRBJ1-5, with 7 nucleotides matching TRBD1. The germline gives CDR1 SGDLS, CDR2 YYNGEE. This CDR3 spans 15 amino acids. Germline trimming cut 0 bases from V and 3 bases from J; bases unmatched to any gene: 3. Written as DNA, the CDR3 is TGTGCCAGCAGCGTAGGGGGACAGCTCAATCAGCCCCAGCATTTT. Translation gives CASSVGGQLNQPQHF.

V is TRBV30 and J is TRBJ2-7; D possibly corresponds to TRBD1 (6 bases). Between the trimmed V and J ends, which lost 2 bases and 0 bases, there was a span of 17 bases. Germline lookup yields CDR1 GTSNPN and CDR2 SVGIG (reference sequence). The CDR3 length is 16 residues. The CDR3 DNA is TGTGCCTGGAGTCGGATGGGACACCCCGCCTCCTACGAGCAGTACTTC. It codes for CAWSRMGHPASYEQYF.

The V and J genes are TRBV3-1 (or the pseudogene TRBV3-2) and TRBJ2-3; 7 bases agree with TRBD2. After removal of 2 bases from V and 3 bases from J, the junction contained 2 bases not matched to a gene. The germline V gene encodes CDR1 LGHDT and CDR2 YNNKEL (reference sequence). The CDR3 runs 14 residues. The CDR3: CASSQPGRTDTQYF. As DNA, the CDR3 is TGTGCCAGCAGCCAACCCGGGAGGACAGATACGCAGTATTTT.

The chain employs TRBV30 and TRBJ2-5; possibly TRBD1 for D (6 bases). Germline V gene sequence: CDR1 GTSNPN, CDR2 SVGIG (reference sequence). This CDR3 spans 13 amino acids. V dropped 3 bases and J dropped 3 bases, with 11 bases sitting between them. In DNA form, the CDR3 reads TGTGCCTGGAGCGATGGACAGAAAGAGACCCAGTACTTC. This encodes CAWSDGQKETQYF. Filled out from reference TRBV30 and TRBJ2-5, the complete variable domain reads SQTIHQWPATLVQPVGSPLSLECTVEGTSNPNLYWYRQAAGRGLQLLFYSVGIGQISSEVPQNLSASRPQDRQFILSSKKLLLSDSGFYLCAWSDGQKETQYFGPGTRLLVL.

The chain carries TRBV10-2 and TRBJ2-2; 14 bases are shared with TRBD2. Germline V CDR1 and CDR2: WSHSY, SAAADI. The CDR3 sequence is 18 residues long. V gave up 6 bases and J gave up 1 base; unmatched junction bases: 7. The CDR3 coding sequence is TGCGCCAGCAGCCCCGGACTAGCGGGGGGAAAGAACACCGGGGAGCTGTTTTTT. Protein product: CASSPGLAGGKNTGELFF.

The V and J genes are TRBV28 and TRBJ2-7; D perhaps matches TRBD1 (6 bases). The V and J ends lost 6 bases and 7 bases respectively, with 22 bases between them. Germline CDR1 and CDR2: MDHEN and SYDVKM. The CDR3 length is 15 residues. DNA for the CDR3: TGTGCCAGCAGGCCCAACAGGGTTCCGCAGGGGGAGCAGTACTTC. Amino acid sequence: CASRPNRVPQGEQYF.

This clone was counted between two and nine times. The CDR3: CASSLIAGDDTGELFF. The DNA of the CDR3 is TGCGCCAGCAGCTTGATAGCGGGAGACGACACCGGGGAGCTGTTTTTT. The gene calls are TRBV5-1 and TRBJ2-2; TRBD2 agrees at 9 bases. The length of the CDR3 is 16 residues. V was clipped by 1 base and J by 3 bases; unmatched bases: 4. Germline V gene data show CDR1 as SGHRS and CDR2 as YFSETQ.

This clone has only one observation. This chain connects TRBV7-9 to TRBJ2-1; D gene uncertain. Trimming shortened V by 2 bases and J by 8 bases, and 10 bases separated the two germline ends. The germline V gene encodes CDR1 SEHNR and CDR2 FQNEAQ (reference sequence). The CDR3 length is 13 residues. The CDR3 region has the DNA TGTGCCAGCAGCTTAAGTGATGTAGATGAGCAGTTCTTC. This gives the protein CASSLSDVDEQFF.

The rearrangement links TRBV18 to TRBJ1-1, with 7 bases matching TRBD1. V trimming: 2 bases; J trimming: 2 bases; junction bases outside the gene matches: 5. Germline values: CDR1 KGHSH, CDR2 LQKENI. The CDR3 is 15 amino acids. In nucleotides, the CDR3 is TGTGCCAGCTCACCAACTGCAGGGGGTAACACTGAAGCTTTCTTT. Encoded protein: CASSPTAGGNTEAFF.

The V call is TRBV4-2, the J call TRBJ2-2; 7 bases fit TRBD2. The germline CDR1 and CDR2 sequences are LGHNA and YNFKEQ. With V trimmed by 2 bases and J by 6 bases, 6 bases remained unmatched. The CDR3 has 15 residues. The CDR3, as DNA: TGTGCCAGCAGCCAAACTTTCACTAGCGCCGGGGAGCTGTTTTTT. This codes for CASSQTFTSAGELFF.

The chain carries TRBV24-1 and TRBJ2-4; 8 positions agree with TRBD1. Germline V gene data show CDR1 as KGHDR and CDR2 as SFDVKD. V shed 1 base, J shed 4 bases, and the junction held 8 bases outside the gene matches. CDR3 size: 17 residues. DNA for the CDR3: TGTGCCACCAGTGATTTAAGGACAGGGCGTTTTAAAAACATTCAGTACTTC. The encoded protein is CATSDLRTGRFKNIQYF.

The genes are TRBV5-1 and TRBJ1-1; 7 bases align to TRBD1. CDR3 length: 14 amino acids. V dropped 1 base and J dropped 4; count of bases not matched to a gene: 4. The germline V gene encodes CDR1 SGHRS and CDR2 YFSETQ. CDR3 DNA: TGCGCCAGCAGCTTGCAGGGGGTAGGCACTGAAGCTTTCTTT. This encodes CASSLQGVGTEAFF.

This chain uses TRBV5-1 with TRBJ1-2, with 7 nucleotides matching TRBD1. Germline CDR1 SGHRS, CDR2 YFSETQ. V was pared by 5 bases and J by 2 bases, with 6 bases of the junction left unmatched. The CDR3 totals 14 residues. This chain's CDR3 is CASSPLTGNYGYTF. The DNA for the CDR3 is TGCGCCAGCAGTCCTCTGACAGGGAACTATGGCTACACCTTC.

This clone was detected only once. The V and J genes are TRBV27 and TRBJ2-5; 8 bases line up with TRBD1. Germline V gene lookup returns CDR1 MNHEY and CDR2 SMNVEV (reference sequence). The CDR3 spans 14 residues. Trimming took 3 bases from V and 5 from J; bases not matched to a gene: 5. This chain's CDR3 is CASSLRTGGETQYF. The DNA of the CDR3 is TGTGCCAGCAGTTTGAGAACAGGGGGGGAGACCCAGTACTTC.

The chain uses TRBV5-1 and TRBJ1-2; the match to TRBD1 covers 7 bases. Trimming at V came to 4 bases and at J to 3 bases, leaving 3 bases not matched to a gene. Looked up from germline, CDR1 is SGHRS and CDR2 is YFSETQ. The CDR3 totals 13 residues. The CDR3 DNA is TGCGCCAGCAGCCTACAGGGGTACTATGGCTACACCTTC. It is translated as CASSLQGYYGYTF. Full variable domain (outside the CDR3, taken from reference TRBV5-1 and TRBJ1-2): KAGVTQTPRYLIKTRGQQVTLSCSPISGHRSVSWYQQTPGQGLQFLFEYFSETQRNKGNFPGRFSGRQFSNSRSEMNVSTLELGDSALYLCASSLQGYYGYTFGSGTRLTVV.

The sample holds a few counts of this clone. V and J are TRBV19 and TRBJ1-5; D gene unclear. V lost 7 bases, J lost 0 bases, and 13 bases lay in between. This CDR3 comprises 15 residues. Looked up from germline, CDR1 is LNHDA and CDR2 is SQIVND (reference sequence). In DNA form, the CDR3 reads TGTGCCAGTACCCCGAACGGGTATAGCAATCAGCCCCAGCATTTT. Translation: CASTPNGYSNQPQHF.

V usage is TRBV11-3 and J usage is TRBJ2-3; TRBD2 agrees at 10 bases. The CDR3 loop spans 15 amino acids. J lost 1 base, V lost 5 bases, and 3 bases had no gene match. The germline V gene has CDR1 SGHNT and CDR2 YENEEA. CDR3 in DNA: TGTGCCAGCAGCACTGGGACTAGCGGCACAGATACGCAGTATTTT. As protein: CASSTGTSGTDTQYF.

This chain links TRBV27 with TRBJ2-6, with a possible D match to TRBD1 (6 bases). CDR1 and CDR2 from the germline V gene are MNHEY and SMNVEV (reference sequence). This CDR3 is 18 amino acids long. V lost 1 base and J lost 0, with 13 bases in between. CDR3 protein: CASSLLGAKSSGANVLTF. In DNA form, the CDR3 reads TGTGCCAGCAGTTTATTGGGGGCCAAAAGCTCTGGGGCCAACGTCCTGACTTTC.

The V gene is TRBV18, the J gene TRBJ1-6; the match to TRBD1 covers 8 bases. The CDR3 consists of 21 residues. The J segment lost 10 bases and the V segment lost 8 bases, leaving 31 bases of the junction unmatched. Germline CDR1 reads KGHSH; CDR2 reads LQKENI. The CDR3 region has the DNA TGTGCCAGCCCGAAACAGGGGGTGGCCAAACGCGGGTGCAACCGGCTATCACCCCTCCACTTT. Its translation is CASPKQGVAKRGCNRLSPLHF. The full variable domain, in which reference TRBV18 and TRBJ1-6 provide the parts outside the CDR3, is NAGVMQNPRHLVRRRGQEARLRCSPMKGHSHVYWYRQLPEEGLKFMVYLQKENIIDESGMPKERFSAEFPKEGPSILRIQQVVRGDSAAYFCASPKQGVAKRGCNRLSPLHFGNGTRLTVT.

V usage is TRBV5-4 and J usage is TRBJ1-1; 9 nucleotides align to TRBD1. This CDR3 spans 12 amino acids. V shed 3 bases, J shed 6 bases, and the junction held 0 bases outside the gene matches. CDR1 and CDR2 from the germline V gene are SGHNT and YYREEE (reference sequence). CDR3 sequence: CASSWDRAEAFF. The CDR3 bases are TGTGCCAGCAGCTGGGACAGGGCTGAAGCTTTCTTT.

The count of this clone is one. The V call is TRBV5-5, the J call TRBJ2-3; TRBD1 matches 8 bases. Germline V gene lookup returns CDR1 SGHKS and CDR2 YYEKEE (reference sequence). The V gene end was trimmed by 4 bases and the J gene end by 3 bases; junction bases not matched to a gene: 1. The CDR3 is 13 amino acids. In nucleotides, the CDR3 is TGTGCCAGCAGCAGACAGGGGACAGATACGCAGTATTTT. Translating it yields CASSRQGTDTQYF.

The chain couples TRBV5-1 to TRBJ2-7; 13 nucleotides align to TRBD2. V shed 4 bases, J shed 2 bases, and the junction held 9 bases outside the gene matches. Germline assignment: CDR1 SGHRS and CDR2 YFSETQ. The CDR3 totals 17 residues. This CDR3 reads CASSPGLAGVNPYEQYF. The CDR3 DNA is TGCGCCAGCAGCCCTGGACTAGCGGGAGTTAACCCCTACGAGCAGTACTTC.

This clone came up once. This sample includes further DNA sequences coding for the same CDR3. The V call is TRBV11-3, the J call TRBJ2-3; D may be TRBD1 (6 bases). The CDR3 extends over 16 amino acids. Germline V gene data show CDR1 as SGHNT and CDR2 as YENEEA. Trimming took 1 base from V and 0 from J, leaving 11 bases between them. The CDR3 nucleotides read TGTGCCAGCAGCTTAGGGCAGGGGCTCAGCACAGATACGCAGTATTTT. As protein: CASSLGQGLSTDTQYF. Based on the CDR3 plus reference TRBV11-3 and TRBJ2-3, the full variable domain is EAGVVQSPRYKIIEKKQPVAFWCNPISGHNTLYWYLQNLGQGPELLIRYENEEAVDDSQLPKDRFSAERLKGVDSTLKIQPAELGDSAVYLCASSLGQGLSTDTQYFGPGTRLTVL.

J is TRBJ1-5 and V is TRBV12-3 or TRBV12-4; D is undetermined. V was clipped by 5 bases and J by 4 bases, with 9 bases between them. The CDR3 sequence is 13 residues long. CDR3 region: CASSASLNQPQHF. The CDR3 DNA follows: TGTGCCAGCAGTGCGTCCCTAAATCAGCCCCAGCATTTT.